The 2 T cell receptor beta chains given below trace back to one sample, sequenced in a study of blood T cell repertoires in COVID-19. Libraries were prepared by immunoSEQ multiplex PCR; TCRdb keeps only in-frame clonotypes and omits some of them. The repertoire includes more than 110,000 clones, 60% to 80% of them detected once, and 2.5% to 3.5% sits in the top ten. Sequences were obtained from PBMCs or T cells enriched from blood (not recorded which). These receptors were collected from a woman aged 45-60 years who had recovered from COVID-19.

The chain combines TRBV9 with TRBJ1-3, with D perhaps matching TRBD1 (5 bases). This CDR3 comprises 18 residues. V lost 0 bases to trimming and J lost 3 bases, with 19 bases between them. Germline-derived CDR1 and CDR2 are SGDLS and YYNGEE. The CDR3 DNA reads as TGTGCCAGCAGCGTAGGGGTCGGCAGGGCCGGGGGTGGAAACACCATATATTTT. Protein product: CASSVGVGRAGGGNTIYF. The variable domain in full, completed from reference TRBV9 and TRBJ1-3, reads DSGVTQTPKHLITATGQRVTLRCSPRSGDLSVYWYQQSLDQGLQFLIQYYNGEERAKGNILERFSAQQFPDLHSELNLSSLELGDSALYFCASSVGVGRAGGGNTIYFGEGSWLTVV.

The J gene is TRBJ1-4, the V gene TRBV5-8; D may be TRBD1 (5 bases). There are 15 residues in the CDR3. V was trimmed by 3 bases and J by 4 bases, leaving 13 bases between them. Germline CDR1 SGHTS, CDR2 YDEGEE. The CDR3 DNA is TGTGCCAGCAGCTGGGGGGGGACCGATAATGAAAAACTGTTTTTT. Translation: CASSWGGTDNEKLFF.